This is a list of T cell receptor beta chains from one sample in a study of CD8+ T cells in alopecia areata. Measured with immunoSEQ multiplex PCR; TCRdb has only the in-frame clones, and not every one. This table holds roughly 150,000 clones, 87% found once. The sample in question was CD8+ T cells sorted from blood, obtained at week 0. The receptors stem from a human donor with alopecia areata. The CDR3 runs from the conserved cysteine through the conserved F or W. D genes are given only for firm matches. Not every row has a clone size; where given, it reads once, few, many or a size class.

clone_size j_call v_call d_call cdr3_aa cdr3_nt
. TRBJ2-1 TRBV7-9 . CASSSHRNEQFF TGTGCCAGCAGCTCGCACCGTAATGAGCAGTTCTTC
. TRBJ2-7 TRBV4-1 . CASSQDPQGQSYEQYF TGCGCCAGCAGCCAAGATCCACAGGGTCAGTCCTACGAGCAGTACTTC
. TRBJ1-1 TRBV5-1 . CASHAGNTEAFF TGCGCCAGCCATGCGGGGAACACTGAAGCTTTCTTT
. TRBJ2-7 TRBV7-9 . CASSPAQDYEQYF TGTGCCAGCAGCCCGGCCCAAGACTACGAGCAGTACTTC
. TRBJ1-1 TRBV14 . CASSQDRFGYEAFF TGTGCCAGCAGCCAAGATAGGTTTGGGTATGAAGCTTTCTTT
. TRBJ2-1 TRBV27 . CASMGDREQFF TGTGCCAGCATGGGGGATCGTGAGCAGTTCTTC
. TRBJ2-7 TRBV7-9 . CASSPSYEQYF TGTGCCAGCAGCCCGAGCTACGAGCAGTACTTC
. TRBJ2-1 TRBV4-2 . CASSPSQSSYNEQFF TGTGCCAGCAGTCCTAGCCAGAGCTCCTACAATGAGCAGTTCTTC
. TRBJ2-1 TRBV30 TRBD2 CAWKSGRDGWNEQFF TGTGCCTGGAAGAGCGGGAGGGATGGTTGGAATGAGCAGTTCTTC
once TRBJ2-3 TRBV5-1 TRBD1 CASSPDRGGSGPTDTQYF TGCGCCAGCAGCCCGGACAGGGGAGGGTCGGGGCCGACAGATACGCAGTATTTT
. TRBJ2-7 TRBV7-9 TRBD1 CASSPGGIAYEQYF TGTGCCAGCAGCCCAGGGGGAATCGCCTACGAGCAGTACTTC
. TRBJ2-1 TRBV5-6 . CASSPGTSSYNEQFF TGTGCCAGCAGCCCCGGGACTTCCTCCTACAATGAGCAGTTCTTC
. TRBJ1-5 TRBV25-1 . CASSTGYNQPQHF TGTGCCAGCTCTACAGGGTACAATCAGCCCCAGCATTTT